This T cell receptor (beta chain) originates from a study of human T cells and chemical hapten exposure. The CDR3 runs to 13 residues. Trimming removed 6 bases from V and 3 bases from J; junction bases left unmatched: 8. The germline V gene has CDR1 DFQATT and CDR2 SNEGSKA (reference sequence). The time point denotes: pre-sensitization, week 0. Indicated treatment: therapeutic diphenylcyclopropenone sensitization with weekly scalp DPC. TCRdb re-called the RACE reads with MiXCR, one entry per CDR3 protein. The sample lists a few hundred thousand distinct CDR3 sequences; around 9.3% were seen once. This rearrangement joins TRBV20-1 to TRBJ2-7, with 7 bases fitting TRBD1. The specimen was whole blood, collected in connection with sensitization to the hapten diphenylcyclopropenone (DPC). The sequence was obtained from a middle-aged woman with alopecia areata. Some clones in this sample may be carry-over from other donors' samples. CDR3 sequence reads: CSARDRVFYEQYF. CDR3 DNA sequence: TGCAGTGCCCGGGACAGAGTGTTCTACGAGCAGTACTTC.